The present T cell receptor (beta chain) was sequenced within a study of technical replicates of blood from a few donors. With V trimmed by 1 base and J by 3 bases, 8 bases remained unmatched. This CDR3 is built from 17 residues. CDR1 is SGHVS, CDR2 FNYEAQ, per germline. Sequencing used immunoSEQ multiplex PCR; TCRdb keeps in-frame clones, though not all of them. This table holds about 12,000 clones, about 94% found once. This sequence was found in a human donor in good health. The chain combines TRBV7-6 with TRBJ2-1; 8 nucleotides agree with TRBD2. The specimen was PBMCs. The CDR3 DNA reads as TGTGCCAGCAGCTTAGGAGCTAGCGGGTTCATCTACAATGAGCAGTTCTTC. Its protein product is CASSLGASGFIYNEQFF.